This T cell receptor beta chain is from a study of blood T cell repertoires in COVID-19. Background on the study: The United States, Italy and Spain supplied acute and convalescent COVID-19 samples.

Original methodology: Cell counts per sample came from amplifying reference gene primers. The protocol was immunoSEQ multiplex PCR, while the TCRdb copy is restricted to in-frame clones and leaves out a portion. V, J and clone size were drawn from that table, and D and trimming were deduced from the DNA. Found here are 220,000 or so clones, approximately 84% of them singletons; the top ten hold about 2.3%. Looked up from germline, CDR1 is LGHNT and CDR2 is FRNRAP. V gave up 7 bases and J gave up 9 bases, with 12 bases separating them. The CDR3 is made up of 12 amino acids. V usage is TRBV12-5 and J usage is TRBJ2-2; D not certain. Sequencing was carried out using peripheral blood. This sequence originates from a woman in her sixties with acute or convalescent COVID-19. CDR3 sequence (DNA): TGTGCTAGTGCCCCGAGTGTCAGGGAGCTGTTTTTT. This encodes CASAPSVRELFF.